The sequence of this TCR beta chain was determined in a study of T cells in Graves' hyperthyroidism and ophthalmopathy. J lost 2 bases, V lost 7 bases, and 8 bases had no gene match. In germline, CDR1 is MRHNA, CDR2 SNTAGT. The CDR3 sequence is 17 residues long. Overall study findings and caveats: Using 13 V-J features, a model discriminated ophthalmopathy from stable hyperthyroidism. The model's output predicted ophthalmopathy at a median of roughly seven months prior to onset.

There are a few counts of this clonotype. Antigen unknown. RNA transcripts gave rise to amplified TCR beta CDR3 regions. The primer set for the first-round RT-PCR of the TCR CDR3 was HTBI. TCRdb ran MiXCR on the multiplex PCR reads and lists one entry per CDR3 protein. Of about 570,000 distinct CDR3 sequences in the sample, around 45% were seen once. The source of this sequence is an adult woman with Graves' disease, either hyperthyroidism or ophthalmopathy (not recorded which). This sequence joins TRBV6-4 and TRBJ2-6; 10 bases map to TRBD1. The sample taken for sequencing was peripheral blood or thyroid tissue (not recorded which). CDR3 in DNA: TGTGCCAGCACCACGGGGACAGGGGCCCCTGGGGCCAACGTCCTGACTTTC. Protein: CASTTGTGAPGANVLTF.